This T cell receptor beta chain derives from a study of regulatory T cells in long-lasting Graves disease. As for this clonotype: At one of its ends the junction is not consistent with the germline gene, which may arise from a read error.

HTBI primers from iRepertoire and Arm-PCR of CDR3 regions yielded the TCR beta libraries. TCRdb reanalysed the multiplex PCR reads using MiXCR and keeps one entry per CDR3 protein. The sample shows around 450,000 distinct CDR3 sequences, about 16% of them seen only once. This sample's time point: newly diagnosed GD, antithyroid drugs for less than 3 months. RNA from PBMCs was the source of the TCR library. Another study also made use of these data, one on T cells in Graves' hyperthyroidism and ophthalmopathy. In that study: The hyperthyroidism was newly diagnosed and had lasted under 2 months; the patients were aged 18 to 65. Patients were excluded because of uncontrolled infection, other autoimmune disease, pregnancy or lactation. Blood samples included most of the expanded thyroid clonotypes exceeding 0.001.

The source was peripheral blood mononuclear cells (PBMCs), collected at new diagnosis, from a patient treated with antithyroid drugs. The clonotype comes from a woman in her twenties or thirties with Graves disease.

CDR3 nucleotide sequence: TGTCCCAGCACACTATCTTCTAGCACAGATACGCAGTATTTT. Translated, it gives CPSTLSSSTDTQYF. V and J are TRBV12-3 or TRBV12-4 and TRBJ2-3; the D is unclear. The CDR3 runs 14 residues.